Listed here are 17 T cell receptor beta chains from one sample, sequenced in a study of blood T cells in healthy people across ages. The authors ran a second PCR of roughly 6 to 12 cycles using a sample-barcoded 5' primer and a J-beta primer mix. TCRdb passed the 5' RACE reads through MiXCR, listing each CDR3 protein once. The sample lists some 860,000 distinct CDR3 sequences, just over 55% occurring once. The sample was blood. These receptors were taken from a man aged 35 to 55 in good health.

This clonotype was detected only once. This sequence joins TRBV6-1 and TRBJ2-7; TRBD2 matches 7 bases. The germline gives CDR1 MNHNS, CDR2 SASEGT. The ends lost 1 base at V and 2 bases at J; junction bases unmatched: 5. The CDR3 has 15 amino acids. The chain's CDR3 is CASSEDEGGPYEQYF. CDR3 coding DNA: TGTGCCAGCAGTGAAGACGAGGGAGGGCCCTACGAGCAGTACTTC.

This clonotype showed up many times. The CDR3 bases are TGCAGTGCTAGAGATCCGGAGGGACGGGATACGCAGTATTTT. Translating it yields CSARDPEGRDTQYF. The gene calls are TRBV20-1 and TRBJ2-3; possible D gene TRBD2, 6 bases. Trimming took 0 bases from V and 6 from J, leaving 13 bases between them. Germline V gene data show CDR1 as DFQATT and CDR2 as SNEGSKA (reference sequence). The CDR3 is made up of 14 amino acids.

The chain combines TRBV24-1 with TRBJ2-7; the D gene is possibly TRBD2 (6 bases). With 9 bases removed from V and 6 bases from J, the gap between germline ends came to 17 bases. This CDR3 comprises 13 residues. CDR1 and CDR2 (germline): KGHDR, SFDVKD. CDR3 region: CATGTGVLGEQYF. In DNA, the CDR3 is TGTGCCACCGGGACGGGGGTATTAGGCGAGCAGTACTTC.

The CDR3 DNA is TGTGCCAGCAGCCAAGACGGGGGACTAGCGCCATATGAGCAGTTCTTC. Its translation: CASSQDGGLAPYEQFF. The chain joins TRBV3-1 to TRBJ2-1; 10 bases align to TRBD2. Trimming removed 0 bases from V and 8 bases from J; junction bases left unmatched: 7. CDR3 size: 16 residues. CDR1 is LGHDT and CDR2 is YNNKEL in the germline V gene (reference sequence).

The chain couples TRBV20-1 to TRBJ2-5; 9 positions agree with TRBD2. The germline CDR1 and CDR2 sequences are DFQATT and SNEGSKA (reference sequence). CDR3 length: 17 amino acids. Trimming took 5 bases from V and 2 from J; bases not matched to a gene: 15. CDR3 region: CSACEYASGALQETQYF. The CDR3 DNA sequence: TGCAGTGCTTGTGAGTACGCTAGCGGGGCGCTACAAGAGACCCAGTACTTC.

V and J are TRBV5-4 and TRBJ1-2, with a weak D call TRBD1 (5 bases). Looked up from germline, CDR1 is SGHNT and CDR2 is YYREEE (reference sequence). The CDR3 spans 14 residues. V shed 0 bases and J shed 4 bases, with 10 bases lying between them. The CDR3 region has the DNA TGTGCCAGCAGCTTGGACTCTCAGGGCTATGGCTACACCTTC. This translates into CASSLDSQGYGYTF.

This clonotype was counted once. V and J are TRBV28 and TRBJ1-6, with no clear D. Looked up from germline, CDR1 is MDHEN and CDR2 is SYDVKM. Trimming removed 4 bases from V and 11 bases from J, with 18 bases in between. This CDR3 is built from 15 residues. CDR3 coding DNA: TGTGCCAGCAGTTCCCAAGGACTATCCCTGCCACCCCTCCACTTT. As protein: CASSSQGLSLPPLHF.

This clonotype was seen a handful of times. This chain uses TRBV27 with TRBJ1-5; TRBD1 matches 7 bases. The junction had 27 bases not matched to a gene; V was cut back by 2 bases and J by 5 bases. The CDR3 length is 22 residues. CDR1 is MNHEY, CDR2 SMNVEV, per germline (reference sequence). CDR3 sequence reads: CASSLRRGLAGGTTGTYQPQHF. CDR3 in DNA: TGTGCCAGCAGTTTAAGGAGGGGACTTGCAGGGGGGACTACGGGGACATATCAGCCCCAGCATTTT.

This rearrangement joins TRBV29-1 to TRBJ1-2, with 9 bases identical to TRBD1. Germline values: CDR1 SQVTM, CDR2 ANQGSEA. This CDR3 is built from 13 residues. The junction had 7 bases not matched to a gene; V was cut back by 3 bases and J by 8 bases. The CDR3 sequence is CSVDDGTGKGYTF. CDR3 DNA: TGCAGCGTTGATGATGGGACAGGGAAGGGCTACACCTTC.

This clonotype was seen only once. One end of the junction is discordant with germline, which a read error may explain. V is TRBV20-1 and J is TRBJ2-7; D gene ambiguous. The CDR3 consists of 13 residues. Per germline, CDR1 DFQATT and CDR2 SNEGSKA (reference sequence). The CDR3 sequence: CSARGITSYGQYF. Here the CDR3 DNA reads TGCAGTGCTAGAGGTATTACCTCCTACGGGCAGTACTTC.

The J gene is TRBJ2-1, the V gene TRBV29-1; D is possibly TRBD2 (6 bases). The V gene's germline CDR1 is SQVTM and CDR2 ANQGSEA. Between the trimmed V and J ends, which lost 6 bases and 3 bases, there was a span of 15 bases. The CDR3 runs to 14 residues. CDR3 coding DNA: TGCAGCGTAAGGACTAACCTCCGCTACAATGAGCAGTTCTTC. This codes for CSVRTNLRYNEQFF.

In this sample, this clonotype turned up a few times. The chain combines TRBV20-1 with TRBJ2-5; a possible D gene is TRBD1 (8 bases). The DNA matches TRBJ2-7 better at its end, which makes the J call doubtful. The CDR3 has 13 amino acids. Per the germline V gene, CDR1 is DFQATT and CDR2 is SNEGSKA (reference sequence). The CDR3 nucleotides read TGCAGTGCGAGTAGGACAGGGAGGGCCGAGCAGTACTTC. This sequence encodes CSASRTGRAEQYF.

The chain couples TRBV3-1 to TRBJ1-6, with 7 bases that match TRBD1. This CDR3 is built from 15 residues. Germline V gene data show CDR1 as LGHDT and CDR2 as YNNKEL (reference sequence). With 1 base clipped from V and 7 bases from J, the junction kept 4 bases outside the gene matches. CDR3 DNA: TGTGCCAGCAGCCAAGGCAACAGGGGAAATTCACCCCTCCACTTT. The encoded protein is CASSQGNRGNSPLHF. Filled out from reference TRBV3-1 and TRBJ1-6, the complete variable domain reads DTAVSQTPKYLVTQMGNDKSIKCEQNLGHDTMYWYKQDSKKFLKIMFSYNNKELIINETVPNRFSPKSPDKAHLNLHINSLELGDSAVYFCASSQGNRGNSPLHFGNGTRLTVT.

The chain couples TRBV20-1 to TRBJ2-1, with 11 bases matching TRBD2. With V trimmed by 0 bases and J by 7 bases, 11 bases remained unmatched. There are 17 residues in the CDR3. Germline loops: CDR1 DFQATT, CDR2 SNEGSKA (reference sequence). CDR3 region: CSARERLAGGPGNEQFF. The CDR3 nucleotides read TGCAGTGCTAGAGAGAGATTAGCGGGAGGGCCCGGTAATGAGCAGTTCTTC.

This clonotype was seen once. The CDR3, as DNA: TGTGCCAGCAGTGCTCCCAGCGGGAGCTCCTACAATGAGCAGTTCTTC. Its protein is CASSAPSGSSYNEQFF. The chain carries TRBV6-6 and TRBJ2-1, with TRBD2 matching over 8 bases. In germline, CDR1 is MNHNY, CDR2 SVGAGI (reference sequence). Trimming cost V 5 bases and J 0 bases; bases outside gene matches: 6. The CDR3 is made up of 16 amino acids.

The rearrangement joins TRBV11-3 to TRBJ2-5; D is possibly TRBD1 (5 bases). The J call is uncertain, as TRBJ2-7 better fits the DNA end. Germline CDR1 SGHNT, CDR2 YENEEA. CDR3 length: 15 amino acids. The CDR3 sequence: CASSSSKGIIYEQYF. The CDR3 coding sequence is TGTGCCAGCAGCTCCTCGAAGGGGATAATTTACGAGCAGTACTTC.

J is TRBJ2-3 and V is TRBV7-9; no firm D call. Per the germline V gene, CDR1 is SEHNR and CDR2 is FQNEAQ (reference sequence). This CDR3 is built from 13 residues. Trimming took 4 bases from V and 6 from J, leaving 11 bases between them. CDR3 sequence (DNA): TGTGCCAGCAGCTCTGTCCTTCGGGATACGCAGTATTTT. This translates into CASSSVLRDTQYF.